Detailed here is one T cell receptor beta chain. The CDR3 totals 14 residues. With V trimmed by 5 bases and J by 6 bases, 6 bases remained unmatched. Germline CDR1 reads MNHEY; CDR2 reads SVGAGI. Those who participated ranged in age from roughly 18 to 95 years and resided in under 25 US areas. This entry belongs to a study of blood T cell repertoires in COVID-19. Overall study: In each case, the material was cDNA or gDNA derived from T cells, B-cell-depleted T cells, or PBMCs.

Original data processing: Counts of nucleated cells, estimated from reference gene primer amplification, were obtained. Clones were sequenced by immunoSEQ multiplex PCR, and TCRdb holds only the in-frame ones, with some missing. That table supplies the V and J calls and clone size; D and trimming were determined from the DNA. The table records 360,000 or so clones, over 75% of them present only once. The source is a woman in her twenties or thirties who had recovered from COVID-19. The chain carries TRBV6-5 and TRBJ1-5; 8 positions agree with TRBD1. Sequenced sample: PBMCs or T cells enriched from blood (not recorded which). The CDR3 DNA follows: TGTGCCAGCAGTAGTGGACAGGGAGGTCAGCCCCAGCATTTT. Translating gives CASSSGQGGQPQHF.